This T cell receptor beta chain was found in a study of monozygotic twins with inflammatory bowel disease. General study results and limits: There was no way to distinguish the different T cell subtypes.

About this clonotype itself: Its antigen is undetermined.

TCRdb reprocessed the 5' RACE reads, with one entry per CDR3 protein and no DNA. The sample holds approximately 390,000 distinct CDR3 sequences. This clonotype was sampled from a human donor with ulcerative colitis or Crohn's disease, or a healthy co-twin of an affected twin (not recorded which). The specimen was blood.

The CDR3: CASRTTASSYNEQFF. The chain couples TRBV6-2 or TRBV6-3 to TRBJ2-1. Germline V gene data show CDR1 as MNHEY and CDR2 as SVGEGT. This CDR3 has 15 residues.